The 25 T cell receptor beta chains below come from one sample, sequenced in a study of OX40 agonist ivuxolimab in advanced cancers. The method was immunoSEQ multiplex PCR; TCRdb's version includes in-frame clones alone and lacks a portion of them. The sample includes approximately 20,000 clones, 65% to 85% of them seen just once. The sequences come from CD4+ or CD8+ T cells sorted from blood, collected in a trial of the OX40 agonist ivuxolimab. Receptor source: an adult with an advanced solid tumor such as melanoma, head and neck, liver or kidney cancer.

The chain couples TRBV6-4 to TRBJ2-1; 8 bases are a match to TRBD2. V gave up 3 bases and J gave up 5 bases; unmatched junction bases: 9. CDR1 MRHNA and CDR2 SNTAGT come from the germline V gene. The CDR3 contains 16 residues. The chain's CDR3 is CASSDYPSGSDNEQFF. DNA of the CDR3: TGTGCCAGCAGTGATTATCCGAGCGGGAGCGACAATGAGCAGTTCTTC.

The chain has TRBV2 and TRBJ2-3; D is unclear. V was clipped by 8 bases and J by 2 bases, with 2 bases between them. CDR1 SNHLY and CDR2 FYNNEI come from the germline V gene. The CDR3 length is 10 residues. CDR3 loop: CASYTDTQYF. CDR3 DNA: TGTGCCAGCTACACAGATACGCAGTATTTT.

The chain joins TRBV19 to TRBJ2-7; no firm D call. V was clipped by 1 base and J by 1 base, with 5 bases between them. CDR3 length: 13 residues. Germline CDR1 LNHDA, CDR2 SQIVND (reference sequence). CDR3 coding DNA: TGTGCCAGTAGTATAGGGTATTCCTACGAGCAGTACTTC. This encodes CASSIGYSYEQYF. The variable domain in full, with the rest retrieved from reference TRBV19 and TRBJ2-7, is DGGITQSPKYLFRKEGQNVTLSCEQNLNHDAMYWYRQDPGQGLRLIYYSQIVNDFQKGDIAEGYSVSREKKESFPLTVTSAQKNPTAFYLCASSIGYSYEQYFGPGTRLTVT.

The chain recombines TRBV28 with TRBJ2-1; TRBD2 aligns across 8 bases. Germline CDR1 and CDR2: MDHEN and SYDVKM. After removal of 8 bases from V and 8 bases from J, the junction contained 14 bases not matched to a gene. The CDR3 has 15 amino acids. The CDR3 reads CASRRTRGAGDEQFF. The DNA for the CDR3 is TGTGCCAGCCGGAGAACTCGGGGAGCGGGAGATGAGCAGTTCTTC.

This clone was detected only a few times. The chain links TRBV27 to TRBJ1-2, with a possible D match to TRBD1 (5 bases). The CDR3 has 16 residues. CDR1 is MNHEY, CDR2 SMNVEV, per germline (reference sequence). Trimming took 2 bases from V and 2 from J, leaving 15 bases between them. This CDR3 is CASSLSPSTANYGYTF. The CDR3 bases are TGTGCCAGCAGTTTAAGCCCCTCGACAGCGAACTATGGCTACACCTTC.

The chain employs TRBV9 and TRBJ2-7, with 7 bases that match TRBD1. Germline CDR1 SGDLS, CDR2 YYNGEE. The CDR3 consists of 14 residues. V lost 1 base, J lost 2 bases, and 3 bases stayed unmatched. DNA for the CDR3: TGTGCCAGCAGCGTAAAGGGGGCGGCCTACGAGCAGTACTTC. Amino acid sequence: CASSVKGAAYEQYF.

The rearrangement joins TRBV13 to TRBJ1-3, with a tentative D call TRBD1 (5 bases). This CDR3 has 14 residues. CDR1 is PRHDT, CDR2 FYEKMQ, per germline (reference sequence). Trimming stripped 8 bases from V and 4 bases from J, with 15 bases between. For the CDR3, the DNA is TGTGCCAGCTTAACGGGGGGAGCGGGAAACACCATATATTTT. Amino acids: CASLTGGAGNTIYF.

The chain employs TRBV4-1 and TRBJ2-3; D gene ambiguous. Trimming shortened V by 1 base and J by 6 bases, and 11 bases separated the two germline ends. The CDR3 consists of 14 residues. Germline CDR1 is MGHRA and CDR2 is YSYEKL. CDR3 amino acids: CASSQVQLQDTQYF. CDR3 coding DNA: TGCGCCAGCAGCCAAGTCCAGCTCCAGGATACGCAGTATTTT.

The chain links TRBV5-4 to TRBJ2-6, with D hard to call. V was clipped by 0 bases and J by 13 bases, with 11 bases between them. The CDR3 covers 13 residues. Germline loops: CDR1 SGHNT, CDR2 YYREEE (reference sequence). The CDR3 coding sequence is TGTGCCAGCAGCTTGGTGGGCTCGAGGGTCCTGACTTTC. It codes for CASSLVGSRVLTF.

This clone was counted a few times. One junction end does not reproduce the germline sequence, and a read error may be involved. V and J are TRBV30 and TRBJ2-1; 7 bases line up with TRBD2. The germline gives CDR1 GTSNPN, CDR2 SVGIG (reference sequence). The CDR3 has 13 amino acids. The CDR3 spells CAWNPGGYNEQFF. CDR3 bases: TGTGCATGGAACCCGGGGGGATACAATGAGCAGTTCTTC.

The rearrangement joins TRBV2 to TRBJ2-2; D is uncertain. V lost 10 bases to trimming and J lost 6 bases, with 9 bases between them. Germline CDR1 and CDR2: SNHLY and FYNNEI. CDR3 size: 11 residues. The CDR3 protein is CATLEAGELFF. The CDR3 DNA reads as TGTGCCACGCTCGAAGCCGGGGAGCTGTTTTTT.

This clone occurred once. The rearrangement joins TRBV9 to TRBJ2-3, with a possible D match to TRBD1 (6 bases). The CDR3 has 13 residues. The germline CDR1 and CDR2 sequences are SGDLS and YYNGEE. Trimming stripped 4 bases from V and 4 bases from J, with 10 bases between. The CDR3 sequence is CASSLQGADTQYF. In nucleotides, the CDR3 is TGTGCCAGCAGCCTACAGGGCGCAGATACGCAGTATTTT.

The chain recombines TRBV9 with TRBJ2-2; D is ambiguous. The V end lost 1 base, the J end lost 1 base, and 8 bases lay between the germline ends. Germline values: CDR1 SGDLS, CDR2 YYNGEE. This CDR3 contains 15 residues. The CDR3 protein is CASSVFNGNTGELFF. Written as DNA, the CDR3 is TGTGCCAGCAGCGTATTTAACGGGAACACCGGGGAGCTGTTTTTT.

J is TRBJ2-1 and V is TRBV6-5; a possible D gene is TRBD2 (5 bases). CDR1 is MNHEY, CDR2 SVGAGI, per germline. The CDR3 spans 13 residues. V lost 2 bases to trimming and J lost 5 bases, with 7 bases between them. The CDR3 spells CASSYPGNNEQFF. In DNA form, the CDR3 reads TGTGCCAGCAGTTACCCGGGGAACAATGAGCAGTTCTTC.

The V gene is TRBV29-1, the J gene TRBJ2-1; a possible D gene is TRBD2 (8 bases). CDR3 length equals 21 residues. From germline, CDR1 is SQVTM and CDR2 ANQGSEA. The germline V and J ends were trimmed by 3 bases and 9 bases, with 39 bases remaining between them. This CDR3 is CSVEFGRDSRSRGGRNFEQFF. The CDR3 coding sequence is TGCAGCGTTGAGTTTGGGAGGGACAGCAGGAGTCGGGGGGGTAGAAATTTTGAGCAGTTCTTC.

The chain links TRBV7-8 to TRBJ2-7, with D maybe TRBD1 (6 bases). The V gene lost 1 base and the J gene lost 2 bases, with 6 bases spanning the gap. The CDR3 is 13 amino acids. Germline V gives CDR1 SGHVS, CDR2 FQNEAQ. CDR3 nucleotides: TGTGCCAGCAGCTTAGGGACAGCCTACGAGCAGTACTTC. Translation gives CASSLGTAYEQYF. The variable domain in full, with the rest retrieved from reference TRBV7-8 and TRBJ2-7, is GAGVSQSPRYKVAKRGQDVALRCDPISGHVSLFWYQQALGQGPEFLTYFQNEAQLDKSGLPSDRFFAERPEGSVSTLKIQRTQQEDSAVYLCASSLGTAYEQYFGPGTRLTVT.

The chain employs TRBV10-2 and TRBJ1-6; 10 bases match TRBD1. V dropped 6 bases and J dropped 9; count of bases not matched to a gene: 5. Germline V gene data show CDR1 as WSHSY and CDR2 as SAAADI. This CDR3 contains 14 residues. The CDR3 DNA reads TGCGCCAGCAGCGACAGGGGGCTTGGTTCACCCCTCCACTTT. Translated, it gives CASSDRGLGSPLHF.

Within the sample, this clone is medium-sized. The chain is built from TRBV5-1 and TRBJ1-4, with 8 bases lining up with TRBD1. The trim removed 4 bases at V and 8 bases at J, leaving 7 bases unmatched. Germline loops: CDR1 SGHRS, CDR2 YFSETQ. This CDR3 region has 14 residues. For the CDR3, the DNA is TGCGCCAGCAGCAAGGGACAGGAGATCGAAAAACTGTTTTTT. Encoded protein: CASSKGQEIEKLFF.

V is TRBV28 and J is TRBJ2-1; D remains unclear. The length of the CDR3 is 12 residues. Trimming shortened V by 8 bases and J by 12 bases, and 17 bases separated the two germline ends. Germline values: CDR1 MDHEN, CDR2 SYDVKM. CDR3 sequence reads: CASSSVGSGQFF. For the CDR3, the DNA is TGTGCCAGCTCGTCCGTGGGATCAGGGCAGTTCTTC.

J is TRBJ1-2 and V is TRBV9; 7 bases agree with TRBD1. The V gene's germline CDR1 is SGDLS and CDR2 YYNGEE. This CDR3 spans 13 amino acids. Trimming cost V 3 bases and J 6 bases; bases outside gene matches: 5. CDR3 loop: CASSDGQDDGYTF. CDR3 bases: TGTGCCAGCAGCGACGGACAGGATGATGGCTACACCTTC.

The J gene is TRBJ2-1, the V gene TRBV6-1; D might be TRBD1 (5 bases). Germline assignment: CDR1 MNHNS and CDR2 SASEGT. The CDR3 extends over 13 amino acids. V was pared by 6 bases and J by 7 bases, with 13 bases between. CDR3 DNA: TGTGCCAGCAGCCACTTACCAGGGAATGAGCAGTTCTTC. Its protein product is CASSHLPGNEQFF.

The rearrangement uses TRBV27 and TRBJ1-5, with D possibly being TRBD1 (5 bases). Germline values: CDR1 MNHEY, CDR2 SMNVEV (reference sequence). CDR3 size: 15 residues. V lost 2 bases to trimming and J lost 7 bases, with 15 bases between them. The CDR3 region is CASSLGIGGMQPQHF. The CDR3 DNA sequence: TGTGCCAGCAGTTTAGGTATTGGGGGGATGCAGCCCCAGCATTTT.

This clone showed up just a few times. The J gene is TRBJ1-3, the V gene TRBV6-1; D uncertain. The CDR3 consists of 15 residues. CDR1 and CDR2 (germline): MNHNS, SASEGT. V was cut by 2 bases and J by 0 bases, with 8 bases left in between. This CDR3 reads CASSEWENSGNTIYF. DNA for the CDR3: TGTGCCAGCAGTGAATGGGAGAACTCTGGAAACACCATATATTTT.

The chain employs TRBV2 and TRBJ2-1, with 12 bases matching TRBD2. Germline V CDR1 and CDR2: SNHLY, FYNNEI. Losses at the gene ends were 7 bases for V and 3 bases for J; bases not matched to a gene: 10. The CDR3 loop spans 17 amino acids. The CDR3 DNA reads as TGTGCCAGCACCTCTAGCGGGAGGGCCGAAAGCTACAATGAGCAGTTCTTC. This codes for CASTSSGRAESYNEQFF.

With respect to this clone: A much larger clonotype is one base distant, so this may be a read error. Other nucleotide sequences in the sample specify the same CDR3. The gene calls are TRBV18 and TRBJ2-1; D uncertain. Germline V lookup: CDR1 KGHSH, CDR2 LQKENI. This CDR3 has 14 residues. This chain's CDR3 is CASSPGRNYNEQFF. The CDR3 region has the DNA TGCGCCAGCTCACCGGGCCGGAATTACAATGAGCAGTTCTTC.